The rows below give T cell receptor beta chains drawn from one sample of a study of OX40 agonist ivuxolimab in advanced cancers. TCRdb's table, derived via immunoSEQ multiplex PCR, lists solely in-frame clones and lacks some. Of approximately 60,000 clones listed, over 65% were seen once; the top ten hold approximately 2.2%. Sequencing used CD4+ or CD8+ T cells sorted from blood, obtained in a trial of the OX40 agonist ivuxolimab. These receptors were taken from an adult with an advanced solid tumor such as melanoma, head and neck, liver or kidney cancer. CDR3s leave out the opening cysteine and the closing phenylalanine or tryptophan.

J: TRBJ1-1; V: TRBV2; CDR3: ASTRGHEAF
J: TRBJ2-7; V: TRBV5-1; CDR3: ASSLGRSSYEQY
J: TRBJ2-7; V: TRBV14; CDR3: ASSLGYLSHEQY
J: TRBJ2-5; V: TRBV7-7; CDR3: ASSLEASGDSATQY
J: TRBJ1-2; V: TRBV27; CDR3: ASSLSGAGYGYT
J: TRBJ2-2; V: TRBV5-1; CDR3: ASSLVPGDTGELF
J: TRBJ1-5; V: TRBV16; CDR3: ASSHEKRGTGGYQPQH
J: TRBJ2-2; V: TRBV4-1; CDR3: ASSHRGRTGELF
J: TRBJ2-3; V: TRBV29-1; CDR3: SVEPGTDTQY
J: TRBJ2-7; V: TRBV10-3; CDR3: AISESAGSSYEQY
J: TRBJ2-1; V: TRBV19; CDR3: ASSLPSSGPSYNEQF
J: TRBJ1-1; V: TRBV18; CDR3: ASSPSEGQGEAF
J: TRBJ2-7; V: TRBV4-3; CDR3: ASSYTGGSYEQY
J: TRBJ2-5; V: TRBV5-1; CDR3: ASKTQVSEETQY
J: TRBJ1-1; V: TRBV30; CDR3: AWSLMMNTEAF
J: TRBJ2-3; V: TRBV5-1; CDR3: ASSLPSGAYYTQY
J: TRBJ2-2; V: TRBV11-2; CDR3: ASSQSTGGGTGELF
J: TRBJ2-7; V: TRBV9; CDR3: ASSGGVSYEQY
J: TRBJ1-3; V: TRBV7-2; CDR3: ASRPNLDSGNTIY
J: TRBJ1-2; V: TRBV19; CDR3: ASAGGPTVSYGYT
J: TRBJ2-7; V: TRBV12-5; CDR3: ASAPGDSKLKAYEQY
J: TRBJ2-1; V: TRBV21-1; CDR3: ARFTRGDNLNEQF
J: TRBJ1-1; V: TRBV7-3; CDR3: ASSLEGRMNTEAF
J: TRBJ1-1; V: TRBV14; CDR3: ASSQVYGTEAF
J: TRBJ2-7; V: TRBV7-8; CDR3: ASSSQGISEQY